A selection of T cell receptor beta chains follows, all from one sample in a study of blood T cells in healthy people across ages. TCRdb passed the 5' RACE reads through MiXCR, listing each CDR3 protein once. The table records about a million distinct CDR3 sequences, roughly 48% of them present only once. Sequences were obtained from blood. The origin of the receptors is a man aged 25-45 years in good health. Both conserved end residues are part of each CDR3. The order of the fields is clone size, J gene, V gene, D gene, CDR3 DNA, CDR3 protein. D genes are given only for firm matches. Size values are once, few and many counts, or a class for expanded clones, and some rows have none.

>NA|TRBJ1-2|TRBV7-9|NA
TGTGCCAGCAGCTTAGCGGCAGGGGTGGGCTATGGCTACACCTTC
CASSLAAGVGYGYTF
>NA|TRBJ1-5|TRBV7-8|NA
TGTGCCAGCAGTCCCGACAGAACCAATCAGCCCCAGCATTTT
CASSPDRTNQPQHF
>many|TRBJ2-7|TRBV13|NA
TGTGCCAGCAGCTTCAGCGAGCAGGGGAGGCCCTACGAGCAGTACTTC
CASSFSEQGRPYEQYF
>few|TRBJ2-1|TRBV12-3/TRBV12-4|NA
TGTGCCAGCAGTTTAGTCCGGGACTCCTACAATGAGCAGTTCTTC
CASSLVRDSYNEQFF
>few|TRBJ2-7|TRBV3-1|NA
TGTGCCAGCAAATCCGCCCACGAGCAGTACTTC
CASKSAHEQYF
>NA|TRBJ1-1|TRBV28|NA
TGTGCCAGCAGAAGTGGGAAGGGGGGCGTCACTGAAGCTTTCTTT
CASRSGKGGVTEAFF
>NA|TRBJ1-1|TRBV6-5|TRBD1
TGTGCCAGCCGTGGACAGGGGCGTCAGAACACTGAAGCTTTCTTT
CASRGQGRQNTEAFF
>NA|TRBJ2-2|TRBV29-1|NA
TGCAGCGTGGGTGGGACCAACACCGGGGAGCTGTTTTTT
CSVGGTNTGELFF
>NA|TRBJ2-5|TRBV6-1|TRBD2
TGTGCCAGCGTGAGGGAAGCGGGGGACTTAGAGACCCAGTACTTC
CASVREAGDLETQYF
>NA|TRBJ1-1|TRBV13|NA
TGTGCCAGCAGCTTAGCTTACAGGGCCGGAATCACTGAAGCTTTCTTT
CASSLAYRAGITEAFF
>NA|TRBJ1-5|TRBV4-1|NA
TGCGCCAGCAGCCACGCCCATAATCAGCCCCAGCATTTT
CASSHAHNQPQHF
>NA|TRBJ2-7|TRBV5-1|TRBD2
TGCGCCAGCAGCTTGAATACAGGCGGGGGGCCCTACGAGCAGTACTTC
CASSLNTGGGPYEQYF
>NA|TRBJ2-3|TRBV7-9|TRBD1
TGTGCCAGCAGCTTATACGACAGGGCAGATACGCAGTATTTT
CASSLYDRADTQYF
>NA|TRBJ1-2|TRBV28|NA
TGTGCCAGCAGTTTGTTGGTTCCCGGGGAACAAACTAACTATGGCTACACCTTC
CASSLLVPGEQTNYGYTF
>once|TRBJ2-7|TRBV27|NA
TGTGCCAGCAGTTATAAGGGGGACTTTTTCTACGAGCAGTACTTC
CASSYKGDFFYEQYF
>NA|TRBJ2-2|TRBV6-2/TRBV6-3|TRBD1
TGTGCCAGCAGTTGGGGACAGGGGGCGCGGACCGGGGAGCTGTTTTTT
CASSWGQGARTGELFF
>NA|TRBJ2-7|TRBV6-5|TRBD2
TGTGCCAGCAGACGACTAGCGGGGGGGTACAACGAGCAGTACTTC
CASRRLAGGYNEQYF
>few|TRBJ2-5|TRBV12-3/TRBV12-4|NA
TGTGCCAGCAGTTTTATAAGGGAGACCCAGTACTTC
CASSFIRETQYF
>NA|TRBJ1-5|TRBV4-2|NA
TGTGCCAGCAGCCAAGATGGAGGGAATAATGGTCAGCCCCAGCATTTT
CASSQDGGNNGQPQHF
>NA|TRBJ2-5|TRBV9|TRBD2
TGTGCCAGCAGCGTAGTAGGAAGCGGGAAGGAGACCCAGTACTTC
CASSVVGSGKETQYF
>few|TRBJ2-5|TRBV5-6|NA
TGTGCCAGCAGCTTGATAAACAATGAGCAGTACTTC
CASSLINNEQYF
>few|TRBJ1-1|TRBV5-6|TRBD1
TGTGCCAGCAGCCGCCGGGACAGGGTTGACACTGAAGCTTTCTTT
CASSRRDRVDTEAFF
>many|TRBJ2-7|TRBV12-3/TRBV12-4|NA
TGTGCCAGCAGCCCAGGGGAACCCTCTTACGAGCAGTACTTC
CASSPGEPSYEQYF
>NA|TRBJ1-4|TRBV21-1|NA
TGTGCCAGCAGCAAAGTGAACTGTGGACGTAATGAAAAACTGTTTTTT
CASSKVNCGRNEKLFF
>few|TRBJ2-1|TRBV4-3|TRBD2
TGCGCCAGCAGCCAACAACCGGGACTAGCGCCCAATGAGCAGTTCTTC
CASSQQPGLAPNEQFF
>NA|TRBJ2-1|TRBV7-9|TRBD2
TGTGCCAGCAGCTTAGACGGGGACCGGGGGGTCGAGCAGTTCTTC
CASSLDGDRGVEQFF
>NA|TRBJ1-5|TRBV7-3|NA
TGTGCCAGCAGCTTAGAGATCGGGACACAGAATCAGCCCCAGCATTTT
CASSLEIGTQNQPQHF
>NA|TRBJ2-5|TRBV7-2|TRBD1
TGTGCCAGCAGCACCCTAGGACAGGTCCAAGAGACCCAGTACTTC
CASSTLGQVQETQYF
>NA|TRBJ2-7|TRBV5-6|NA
TGTGCCAGCAGCCGAGGGACCGTTTCCTACGAGCAGTACTTC
CASSRGTVSYEQYF
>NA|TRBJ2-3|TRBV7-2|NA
TGTGCCAGCAGCCTCGGGGTCCCGGGGTCTAGCACAGATACGCAGTATTTT
CASSLGVPGSSTDTQYF
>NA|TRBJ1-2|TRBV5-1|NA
TGCGCCAGCAGCTTGGAGGTTGCGGGTAAGGGCTACACCTTC
CASSLEVAGKGYTF
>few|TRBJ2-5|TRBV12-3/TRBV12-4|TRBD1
TGTGCCAGCAGATCCGGGACAGGGGTAGAGACCCAGTACTTC
CASRSGTGVETQYF
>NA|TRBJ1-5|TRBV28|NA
TGTGCCAGCAGCTGGGGACCACCTAGCAATCAGCCCCAGCATTTT
CASSWGPPSNQPQHF
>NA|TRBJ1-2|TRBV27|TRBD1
TGTGCCAGCAGTGGGTTGGCAGGGGGTAACTATGGCTACACCTTC
CASSGLAGGNYGYTF
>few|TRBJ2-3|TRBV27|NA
TGTGCCAGCAGTTTATTGGGGGATAGCACAGATACGCAGTATTTT
CASSLLGDSTDTQYF
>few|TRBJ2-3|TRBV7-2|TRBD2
TGTGCCAGCAGCCCGATAGCGGGGGTCACAGATACGCAGTATTTT
CASSPIAGVTDTQYF
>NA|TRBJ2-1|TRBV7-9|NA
TGTGCCAGCAGCCCCGTACAGGACTACGAGCAGTTCTTC
CASSPVQDYEQFF
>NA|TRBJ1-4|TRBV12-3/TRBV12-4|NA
TGTGCCAGCAGCGCCCTCGCGGTTGCAACTAATGAAAAACTGTTTTTT
CASSALAVATNEKLFF
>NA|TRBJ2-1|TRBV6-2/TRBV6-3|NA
TGTGCCAGCAGTTTGACAGGACCCATATACAATGAGCAGTTCTTC
CASSLTGPIYNEQFF
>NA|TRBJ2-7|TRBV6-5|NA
TGTGCCAGCAGCAATCGAGGGAAGTACGAGCAGTACTTC
CASSNRGKYEQYF
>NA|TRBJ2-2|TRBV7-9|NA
TGTGCCAGCAGCTTAGTCTCAAGTGCGGGGGAGCTGTTTTTT
CASSLVSSAGELFF
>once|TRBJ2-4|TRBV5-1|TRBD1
TGCGCCAGCAGCCAAGGACAGGGGGCGTTGGATTTTCAGTACTTC
CASSQGQGALDFQYF
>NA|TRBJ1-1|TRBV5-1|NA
TGCGCCAGCAGTCGGACGGGGCAGGGGACCACTGAAGCTTTCTTT
CASSRTGQGTTEAFF
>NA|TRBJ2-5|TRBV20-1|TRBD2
TGCAGTGCTAGTACTAGCGGGAGTGGGGAGACCCAGTACTTC
CSASTSGSGETQYF
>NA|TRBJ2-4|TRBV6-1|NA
TGTGCCAGCAGTGAAGTACTCACAGGAATCATACAGTACTTC
CASSEVLTGIIQYF
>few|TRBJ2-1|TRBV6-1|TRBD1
TGTGCCAGCAGGCACAGGGGCCGACGGTTCTACAATGAGCAGTTCTTC
CASRHRGRRFYNEQFF
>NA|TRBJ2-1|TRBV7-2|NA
TGTGCCAGCAGCTTAGATGGCGGCTTATTCTCCTACAATGAGCAGTTCTTC
CASSLDGGLFSYNEQFF
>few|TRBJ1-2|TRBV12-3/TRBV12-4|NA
TGTGCCAGCAGTTCCGAGAGGTATGGCTACACCTTC
CASSSERYGYTF
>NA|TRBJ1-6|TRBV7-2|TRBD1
TGTGCCAGCAGCCCCCGGGGACAGGGTAATTCACCCCTCCACTTT
CASSPRGQGNSPLHF
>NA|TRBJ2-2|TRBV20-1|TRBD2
TGCAGCGCTAGAGACGGCGGGGGGAACACCGGGGAGCTGTTTTTT
CSARDGGGNTGELFF
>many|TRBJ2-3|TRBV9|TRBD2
TGTGCCAGCAGCGTAGGGCGCGGGGGGAGCACAGATACGCAGTATTTT
CASSVGRGGSTDTQYF
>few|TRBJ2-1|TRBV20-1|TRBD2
TGCAGTGCCCCCCATTCGGGGGGGCGTGATGAGCAGTTCTTC
CSAPHSGGRDEQFF
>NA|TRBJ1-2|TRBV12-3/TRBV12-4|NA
TGTGCCAGCACCGAGAGGGACCGAGACTTCGGCTACACCTTC
CASTERDRDFGYTF
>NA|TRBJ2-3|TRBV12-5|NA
TGTGCTAGTGGTCTAACAGGGCCCAACACAGATACGCAGTATTTT
CASGLTGPNTDTQYF
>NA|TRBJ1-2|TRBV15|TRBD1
TGTGCCACCAGCCCACGAGGGGGCGGCTACACCTTC
CATSPRGGGYTF
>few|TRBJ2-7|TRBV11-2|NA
TGTGCCAGCAGCTTAGAACTATCCTCCCAGGGCGAGCAGTACTTC
CASSLELSSQGEQYF
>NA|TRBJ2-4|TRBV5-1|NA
TGCGCCAGCAGCTTGGCCTTTGACATTCAGTACTTC
CASSLAFDIQYF
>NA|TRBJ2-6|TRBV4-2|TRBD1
TGTGCCAGCAGCCAAACAACAGGGGAGATAACCTCTGGGGCCAACGTCCTGACTTTC
CASSQTTGEITSGANVLTF
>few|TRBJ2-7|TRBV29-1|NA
TGCAGCGTTTTAGTGGTGCAGGGGCTCCGTGAGCAGTACTTC
CSVLVVQGLREQYF